The 18 T cell receptor beta chains below come from one sample, sequenced in a study of blood T cell repertoires in COVID-19. The repertoire was sequenced with immunoSEQ multiplex PCR; TCRdb's copy has only in-frame clones and lacks some. The sample has 95,000 to 150,000 clones, roughly 89% seen once. Sample: PBMCs or T cells enriched from blood (not recorded which). The receptors stem from a woman aged 30 to 39 who had recovered from COVID-19.

The J gene is TRBJ2-1, the V gene TRBV4-1; TRBD1 aligns across 9 bases. Looked up from germline, CDR1 is MGHRA and CDR2 is YSYEKL. Trimming cost V 1 base and J 8 bases; bases outside gene matches: 12. The CDR3 is 17 residues long. The CDR3 nucleotides are TGCGCCAGCAGCCAAGGGACAGGGGAAGTAGTAGGCTATGAGCAGTTCTTC. Translated: CASSQGTGEVVGYEQFF.

V gene TRBV5-1 combines with J gene TRBJ2-3, with 7 bases matching TRBD1. This CDR3 is built from 15 residues. CDR1 is SGHRS, CDR2 YFSETQ, per germline. Unmatched junction bases numbered 4, after V lost 0 bases and J lost 3 bases. The CDR3 nucleotides are TGCGCCAGCAGCTTGGGATGGGACAGAACAGATACGCAGTATTTT. This gives the protein CASSLGWDRTDTQYF.

This chain links TRBV28 with TRBJ1-2; D gene ambiguous. Germline values: CDR1 MDHEN, CDR2 SYDVKM. The CDR3 is 13 amino acids. V was clipped by 6 bases and J by 4 bases, with 12 bases between them. The CDR3 loop is CASRMGQTYGYTF. The CDR3 coding sequence is TGTGCCAGCAGAATGGGCCAGACCTATGGCTACACCTTC.

In this sample, this clone turned up a few times. The gene calls are TRBV7-3 and TRBJ1-1; 8 bases agree with TRBD1. V shed 5 bases, J shed 12 bases, and the junction held 11 bases outside the gene matches. Per germline, CDR1 SGHTA and CDR2 FQGTGA. The CDR3 has 13 amino acids. The CDR3 coding sequence is TGTGCCAGCAGCCCAGGACAGGGCTTTCCGACTTTCTTT. Its protein product is CASSPGQGFPTFF.

This chain uses TRBV28 with TRBJ1-1, with no clear D. Trimming stripped 5 bases from V and 10 bases from J, with 14 bases between. Germline CDR1 reads MDHEN; CDR2 reads SYDVKM. The CDR3 covers 12 residues. The DNA of the CDR3 is TGTGCCAGCAGTCTTTCGCCAGGTGGAGCTTTCTTT. Encoded protein: CASSLSPGGAFF.

The chain carries TRBV5-6 and TRBJ1-3; TRBD1 aligns across 8 bases. This CDR3 contains 15 residues. V shed 3 bases, J shed 4 bases, and the junction held 6 bases outside the gene matches. Per germline, CDR1 SGHDT and CDR2 YYEEEE. The DNA of the CDR3 is TGTGCCAGCAGCTCCCCAACAGGGGGAGGAAACACCATATATTTT. Encoded protein: CASSSPTGGGNTIYF.

The chain has TRBV28 and TRBJ1-1; perhaps TRBD1 as D (6 bases). CDR3 size: 14 residues. With 10 bases removed from V and 0 bases from J, the gap between germline ends came to 15 bases. Germline assignment: CDR1 MDHEN and CDR2 SYDVKM. The CDR3 coding sequence is TGTGCCACATCCCCGGGACACCTGAACACTGAAGCTTTCTTT. This codes for CATSPGHLNTEAFF.

This clone appeared once. The chain links TRBV28 to TRBJ2-5; no clear D. CDR1 is MDHEN, CDR2 SYDVKM, per germline. The CDR3 has 11 residues. Trimming left V 6 bases short and J 5 bases short, with 7 bases between. CDR3 protein: CASREVETQYF. The DNA for the CDR3 is TGTGCCAGCAGAGAGGTGGAGACCCAGTACTTC.

J is TRBJ1-2 and V is TRBV4-1; 9 bases map to TRBD1. Trimming removed 0 bases from V and 4 bases from J; junction bases left unmatched: 6. Germline assignment: CDR1 MGHRA and CDR2 YSYEKL. The CDR3 extends over 16 amino acids. Written as DNA, the CDR3 is TGCGCCAGCAGCCAAGAGGGGTCACAGGGGGCCTATGGCTACACCTTC. Encoded protein: CASSQEGSQGAYGYTF.

The gene calls are TRBV11-2 and TRBJ1-2, with TRBD1 matching over 12 bases. V dropped 4 bases and J dropped 4; count of bases not matched to a gene: 7. The CDR3 is made up of 16 amino acids. Germline values: CDR1 SGHAT, CDR2 FQNNGV. CDR3 sequence reads: CASSSPRDRGLYGYTF. The CDR3 region has the DNA TGTGCCAGCAGCTCCCCCCGGGACAGGGGGCTCTATGGCTACACCTTC.

J is TRBJ1-6 and V is TRBV28, with TRBD1 matching 8 bases. This CDR3 comprises 15 residues. The germline V gene encodes CDR1 MDHEN and CDR2 SYDVKM. Unmatched junction bases numbered 8, after V lost 4 bases and J lost 9 bases. CDR3 nucleotides: TGTGCCAGCAGTTCTCGGGGACAGGACAGTTCACCCCTCCACTTT. The encoded protein is CASSSRGQDSSPLHF.

This chain joins TRBV5-4 and TRBJ2-3, with 10 bases matching TRBD2. This CDR3 is built from 15 residues. Germline loops: CDR1 SGHNT, CDR2 YYREEE (reference sequence). The V and J ends lost 4 bases and 2 bases, in that order; junction bases with no gene match: 4. The CDR3 DNA sequence: TGTGCCAGCAGCGTCGGACTAGCGGCCACAGATACGCAGTATTTT. Translated: CASSVGLAATDTQYF. The full variable domain, completed using reference TRBV5-4 and TRBJ2-3, is ETGVTQSPTHLIKTRGQQVTLRCSSQSGHNTVSWYQQALGQGPQFIFQYYREEENGRGNFPPRFSGLQFPNYSSELNVNALELDDSALYLCASSVGLAATDTQYFGPGTRLTVL.

The V call is TRBV24-1, the J call TRBJ2-5, with 7 bases identical to TRBD2. J lost 4 bases, V lost 3 bases, and 4 bases had no gene match. The length of the CDR3 is 14 residues. Germline CDR1 KGHDR, CDR2 SFDVKD. As DNA, the CDR3 is TGTGCCACCAGTGATGCGGGAGTGGCAGAGACCCAGTACTTC. As protein: CATSDAGVAETQYF.

This clone was seen once. The chain links TRBV5-6 to TRBJ2-1; 7 bases agree with TRBD2. V dropped 0 bases and J dropped 9; count of bases not matched to a gene: 9. This CDR3 region has 15 residues. Per germline, CDR1 SGHDT and CDR2 YYEEEE. CDR3 sequence: CASSLGRWEGAEQFF. The CDR3 DNA sequence: TGTGCCAGCAGCTTGGGACGGTGGGAGGGTGCTGAGCAGTTCTTC.

Here the CDR3 DNA reads TGTGCCAGCAGCCTTCTAGCGGGAGGGGCCTACGAGCAGTACTTC. This sequence encodes CASSLLAGGAYEQYF. The gene calls are TRBV11-2 and TRBJ2-7; 12 nucleotides match TRBD2. CDR3 size: 15 residues. The germline V gene has CDR1 SGHAT and CDR2 FQNNGV. The ends lost 5 bases at V and 2 bases at J; junction bases unmatched: 4.

The chain has TRBV25-1 and TRBJ2-1, with 8 bases matching TRBD1. Losses at the gene ends were 10 bases for V and 2 bases for J; bases not matched to a gene: 10. The CDR3 is 15 residues long. Germline V CDR1 and CDR2: MGHDK, SYGVNS. The CDR3 DNA sequence: TGTGCCACTAAATCCAGGGGGCATCCCTACAATGAGCAGTTCTTC. Its translation is CATKSRGHPYNEQFF.

This chain joins TRBV28 and TRBJ2-7; 11 bases are shared with TRBD2. The ends lost 6 bases at V and 0 bases at J; junction bases unmatched: 4. CDR3 length: 15 amino acids. CDR1 is MDHEN and CDR2 is SYDVKM in the germline V gene. CDR3 loop: CASSLTSGSSYEQYF. In DNA form, the CDR3 reads TGTGCCAGCAGCCTAACTAGCGGGAGCTCCTACGAGCAGTACTTC. Variable domain in full (rest from reference TRBV28 and TRBJ2-7): DVKVTQSSRYLVKRTGEKVFLECVQDMDHENMFWYRQDPGLGLRLIYFSYDVKMKEKGDIPEGYSVSREKKERFSLILESASTNQTSMYLCASSLTSGSSYEQYFGPGTRLTVT.

The chain joins TRBV11-2 to TRBJ1-3; the D gene is possibly TRBD1 (6 bases). Germline CDR1 reads SGHAT; CDR2 reads FQNNGV. Trimming pared 1 base from V and 2 bases from J, leaving 15 bases between. There are 17 residues in the CDR3. DNA of the CDR3: TGTGCCAGCAGCTTAGGACGGTGGAGGACAGCTGGAAACACCATATATTTT. As protein: CASSLGRWRTAGNTIYF.